A selection of T cell receptor beta chains follows, all from one sample in a study of cytomegalovirus exposure and HLA in healthy donors. The assay was immunoSEQ multiplex PCR, and TCRdb's table has in-frame clones only and misses some. The repertoire holds 150,000 to 200,000 clones, with 80% to 90% as singletons. The sequenced sample was PBMCs. All receptors derive from a young woman in good health and CMV-seronegative. Each CDR3 is given with its conserved first and last residue. D genes are given only for firm matches. Not all rows give a size; the values are once, few, many and, for expanded clones, a class.

CDR3 DNA: TGTGCCAGCAGTACCTCGACAGACGCCTACGAGCAGTACTTC; CDR3 protein: CASSTSTDAYEQYF; J gene: TRBJ2-7; V gene: TRBV27; D gene: NA; clone size: NA
CDR3 DNA: TGTGCCAGTAGTATAGATGGACAGGAGCACCAGCCCCAGCATTTT; CDR3 protein: CASSIDGQEHQPQHF; J gene: TRBJ1-5; V gene: TRBV19; D gene: TRBD1; clone size: NA
CDR3 DNA: TGTGCCAGCAGCATCAGCAGTGGGGGCGCGCAGTTCTTC; CDR3 protein: CASSISSGGAQFF; J gene: TRBJ2-1; V gene: TRBV7-2; D gene: NA; clone size: NA
CDR3 DNA: TGTGCCAGCAGTGGAGGGGGGGCAGGCACCGGGGAGCTGTTTTTT; CDR3 protein: CASSGGGAGTGELFF; J gene: TRBJ2-2; V gene: TRBV2; D gene: NA; clone size: NA
CDR3 DNA: TGTGCCAGCAGTGAAAGATTTGGAGACTATGGCTACACCTTC; CDR3 protein: CASSERFGDYGYTF; J gene: TRBJ1-2; V gene: TRBV6-1; D gene: NA; clone size: NA
CDR3 DNA: TGTGCCAGCTTAGGGGGCAGGGCCTACAATGAGCAGTTCTTC; CDR3 protein: CASLGGRAYNEQFF; J gene: TRBJ2-1; V gene: TRBV2; D gene: TRBD1; clone size: NA
CDR3 DNA: TGTGCCAGCAGTCAGCGGGGGACCTCCTACGAGCAGTACTTC; CDR3 protein: CASSQRGTSYEQYF; J gene: TRBJ2-7; V gene: TRBV2; D gene: TRBD2; clone size: once
CDR3 DNA: TGTGCCAGCAGCTTAGAAGGGACAGGGAACACAGATACGCAGTATTTT; CDR3 protein: CASSLEGTGNTDTQYF; J gene: TRBJ2-3; V gene: TRBV7-6; D gene: TRBD1; clone size: NA
CDR3 DNA: TGCAGCGTTGAGGGAGACAATGAGCAGTTCTTC; CDR3 protein: CSVEGDNEQFF; J gene: TRBJ2-1; V gene: TRBV29-1; D gene: NA; clone size: NA
CDR3 DNA: TGTGCCAGCAGCTTAGTGGCAGGGGGCTTGGCTGAAGCTTTCTTT; CDR3 protein: CASSLVAGGLAEAFF; J gene: TRBJ1-1; V gene: TRBV7-8; D gene: TRBD1; clone size: NA
CDR3 DNA: TGTGCCAGCAGACCCGGGACTAGGGCCTACAATGAGCAGTTCTTC; CDR3 protein: CASRPGTRAYNEQFF; J gene: TRBJ2-1; V gene: TRBV6-1; D gene: TRBD2; clone size: NA
CDR3 DNA: TGTGCCAGCAGCCCTCGGCGACTAGCGGGGGGCGATAATGAGCAGTTCTTC; CDR3 protein: CASSPRRLAGGDNEQFF; J gene: TRBJ2-1; V gene: TRBV27; D gene: TRBD2; clone size: NA
CDR3 DNA: TGCGCCAGCTCGAGACAGGGAAGCGATTCACCCCTCCACTTT; CDR3 protein: CASSRQGSDSPLHF; J gene: TRBJ1-6; V gene: TRBV10-2; D gene: TRBD1; clone size: few
CDR3 DNA: TGTGCCAGTAGTATAGATCCGGACAGGGGGGACTATGGCTACACCTTC; CDR3 protein: CASSIDPDRGDYGYTF; J gene: TRBJ1-2; V gene: TRBV19; D gene: TRBD1; clone size: NA
CDR3 DNA: TGCGCCAGCAGCCAAGCCCGGGGGGGGCCCCCCCCCTACAATGAGCAGTTCTTC; CDR3 protein: CASSQARGGPPPYNEQFF; J gene: TRBJ2-1; V gene: TRBV4-3; D gene: TRBD2; clone size: NA
CDR3 DNA: TGTGCTAGTGGTCCGGAAGTCAGGCGCTACACCTTC; CDR3 protein: CASGPEVRRYTF; J gene: TRBJ1-2; V gene: TRBV12-5; D gene: NA; clone size: NA
CDR3 DNA: TGTGCCAGTAGCCCAGGGGGGAGAACTGAAGCTTTCTTT; CDR3 protein: CASSPGGRTEAFF; J gene: TRBJ1-1; V gene: TRBV19; D gene: TRBD1; clone size: NA